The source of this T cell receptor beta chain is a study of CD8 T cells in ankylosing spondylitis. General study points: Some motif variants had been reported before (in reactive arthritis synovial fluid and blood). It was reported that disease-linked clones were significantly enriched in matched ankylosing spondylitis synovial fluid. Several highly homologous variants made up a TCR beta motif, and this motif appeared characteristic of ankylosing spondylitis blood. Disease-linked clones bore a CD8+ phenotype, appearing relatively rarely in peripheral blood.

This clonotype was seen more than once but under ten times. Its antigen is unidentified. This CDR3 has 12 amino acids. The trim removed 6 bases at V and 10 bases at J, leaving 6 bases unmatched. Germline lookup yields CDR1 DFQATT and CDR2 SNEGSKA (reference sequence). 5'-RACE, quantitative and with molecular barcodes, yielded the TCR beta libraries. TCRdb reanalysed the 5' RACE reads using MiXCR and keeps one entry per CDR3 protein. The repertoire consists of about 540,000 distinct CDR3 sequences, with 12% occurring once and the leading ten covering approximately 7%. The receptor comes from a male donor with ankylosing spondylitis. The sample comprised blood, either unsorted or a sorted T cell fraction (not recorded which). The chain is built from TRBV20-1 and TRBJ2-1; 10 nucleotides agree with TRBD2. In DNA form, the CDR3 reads TGCAGTGCCCTAGCGGGAGTTCGGGAGCAGTTCTTC. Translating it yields CSALAGVREQFF.